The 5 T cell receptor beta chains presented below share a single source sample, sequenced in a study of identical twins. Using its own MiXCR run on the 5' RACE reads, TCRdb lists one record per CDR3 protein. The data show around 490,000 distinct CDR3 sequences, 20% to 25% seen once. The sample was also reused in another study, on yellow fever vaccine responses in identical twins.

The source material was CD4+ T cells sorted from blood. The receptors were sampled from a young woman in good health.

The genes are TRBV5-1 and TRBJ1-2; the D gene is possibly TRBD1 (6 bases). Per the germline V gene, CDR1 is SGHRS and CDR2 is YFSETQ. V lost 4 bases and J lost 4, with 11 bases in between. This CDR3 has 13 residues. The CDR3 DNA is TGCGCCAGCAGCGGCCCGGACAGCTATGGCTACACCTTC. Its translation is CASSGPDSYGYTF.

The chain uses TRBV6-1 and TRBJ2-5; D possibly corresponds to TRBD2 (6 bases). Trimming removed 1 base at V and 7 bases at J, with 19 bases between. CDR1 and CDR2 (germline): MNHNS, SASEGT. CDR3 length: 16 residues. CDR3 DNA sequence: TGTGCCAGCAGTGAAGAATCGTGGGACTTGCCCAGGACCCAGTACTTC. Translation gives CASSEESWDLPRTQYF.

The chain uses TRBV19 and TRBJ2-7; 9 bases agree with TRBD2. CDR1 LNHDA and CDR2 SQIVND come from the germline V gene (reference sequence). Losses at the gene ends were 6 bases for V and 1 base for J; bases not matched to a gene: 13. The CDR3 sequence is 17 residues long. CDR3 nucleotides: TGTGCCAGTAGCCCTGCCCGCGGCGGGAGGGCGTCCTACGAGCAGTACTTC. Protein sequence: CASSPARGGRASYEQYF.

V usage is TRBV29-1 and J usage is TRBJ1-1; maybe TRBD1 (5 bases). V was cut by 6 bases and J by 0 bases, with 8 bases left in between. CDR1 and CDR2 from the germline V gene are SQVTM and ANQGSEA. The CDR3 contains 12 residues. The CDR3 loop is CSVRGMNTEAFF. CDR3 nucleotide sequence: TGCAGCGTGAGGGGAATGAACACTGAAGCTTTCTTT.

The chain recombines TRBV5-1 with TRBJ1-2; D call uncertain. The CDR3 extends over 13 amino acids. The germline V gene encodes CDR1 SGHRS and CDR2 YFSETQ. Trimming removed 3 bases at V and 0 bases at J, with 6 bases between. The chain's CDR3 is CASSYTANYGYTF. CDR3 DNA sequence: TGCGCCAGCAGCTACACAGCTAACTATGGCTACACCTTC.